This note documents a single TCR beta chain sequence. Its antigen is unidentified. A 5'RACE template switching approach incorporating UMIs was used to make TCR beta cDNA. TCRdb re-called the 5' RACE reads and shows each CDR3 protein once, DNA omitted. The sample has roughly 430,000 distinct CDR3 sequences. This entry is derived from a study of T cells expressing NK-cell markers. For the study at large: Investigators obtained TCR beta repertoires from sorted CD3+CD56+NKG2C+, CD3+CD56+NKG2C- and CD3+CD56-NKG2C+ T cells. Findings and limits, study-wide: Leadership of the CD3+CD56-NKG2C+ fraction also belonged to these clonotypes in a few donors.

The CDR3 extends over 13 amino acids. The germline CDR1 and CDR2 sequences are SQVTM and ANQGSEA. The TCR was taken from a woman aged 18-69 years in good health. The V call is TRBV29-1, the J call TRBJ2-1; TCRdb's D gene call, TRBD1, goes unchecked for lack of DNA. Source material: blood T cells: a sorted CD56 or NKG2C T cell subset, CD4+ or CD8+ T cells, or bulk PBMC T cells (not recorded which). CDR3 in amino acids: CSGSGTDYNEQFF.